This T cell receptor beta chain was obtained from a study of T cell repertoires in cytomegalovirus infection. At the level of the study: It can be stated that public TCR beta signatures indicated CMV infection as well as a matching HLA type. Study-level results: Identification of carriers of CMV plus the relevant HLA was performed using cumulative public TCR beta family frequency. HLA-C-restricted, CMV-specific TCR beta clonotypes were dominant ex vivo.

V lost 7 bases, J lost 0 bases, and 9 bases lay in between. The CDR3 spans 13 residues. TCRdb reprocessed the reads with MiXCR, giving one entry per CDR3 protein. The sample has about 230,000 distinct CDR3 sequences; around 6.2% are singletons. For this clonotype: Antigen specificity is unknown. Just one base apart from a much larger clone, this may be a read error.

The sequenced sample was PBMCs. The chain uses TRBV12-3 or TRBV12-4 and TRBJ1-1; D remains ambiguous. This TCR came from a human donor in good health (CMV status not recorded). Some clones in this sample may be carry-over from other donors' samples. CDR3 residues: CASIGRLNTEAFF. The CDR3 bases are TGTGCCAGCATTGGGCGGCTGAACACTGAAGCTTTCTTT.